This entry concerns a single T cell receptor (beta chain). Its antigen is undetermined. The V gene end was trimmed by 3 bases and the J gene end by 2 bases; junction bases not matched to a gene: 16. Per germline, CDR1 MDHEN and CDR2 SYDVKM. The CDR3 is 19 residues long. The test was conducted at deep level. 200 ng DNA, 30,000 or so T cell genomes, went into each sorted-subset replicate PCR. Sequenced by immunoSEQ multiplex PCR; TCRdb stores in-frame clones only, minus some. The data contain hundreds of thousands of clones, approximately 97% of them singletons. The sample originates from a study of shared clonotypes between healthy human individuals. Study-wide results and limits: How much donors shared clonotypes was expected to be affected by sequencing depth. Clonotypes not shared had lower generation probabilities than those common to all four donors.

The sample taken for sequencing was naive CD4+ T cells sorted from blood. The subset here: CD45RA+ positively selected. This TCR was recovered from a woman under 40 in good health. The chain couples TRBV28 to TRBJ2-3; 8 bases align to TRBD2. The CDR3, as DNA: TGTGCCAGCAGTTTGGGCGGGATAGCGGGACTACCCTTCACAGATACGCAGTATTTT. Its translation: CASSLGGIAGLPFTDTQYF. Full variable domain (rest looked up from reference TRBV28 and TRBJ2-3): DVKVTQSSRYLVKRTGEKVFLECVQDMDHENMFWYRQDPGLGLRLIYFSYDVKMKEKGDIPEGYSVSREKKERFSLILESASTNQTSMYLCASSLGGIAGLPFTDTQYFGPGTRLTVL.